Sequencing of this T cell receptor beta chain was carried out in a study of blood T cell repertoires in COVID-19. Study-wide background: Samples taken during acute and convalescent COVID-19 were collected in the United States, Italy and Spain.

CDR3 length: 13 residues. The germline V and J ends were trimmed by 4 bases and 6 bases, with 12 bases remaining between them. Germline V CDR1 and CDR2: KGHSH, LQKENI. Authors' processing steps: Estimation of nucleated cell counts was performed using reference gene primer amplification. The repertoire was sequenced with immunoSEQ multiplex PCR; TCRdb's copy has only in-frame clones and lacks some. V, J and clone size are taken as reported in that table, and D and trimming were inferred from the DNA itself. Here the sample spans fewer than 300,000 clones, 85% to 90% being singletons. Sequencing was done on a sample of peripheral blood. V and J are TRBV18 and TRBJ1-1; maybe TRBD1 (5 bases). The TCR comes from a woman aged 40 to 50 who had recovered from COVID-19. The CDR3 here is CASSQGLVAEAFF. The CDR3 coding sequence is TGTGCCAGCTCACAGGGGCTTGTCGCTGAAGCTTTCTTT. Supplemented by reference TRBV18 and TRBJ1-1, the full variable domain reads NAGVMQNPRHLVRRRGQEARLRCSPMKGHSHVYWYRQLPEEGLKFMVYLQKENIIDESGMPKERFSAEFPKEGPSILRIQQVVRGDSAAYFCASSQGLVAEAFFGQGTRLTVV.